Below, one T cell receptor beta chain is given with its context. Its antigen target is currently unknown. The record has no base qualities; no much larger clone is one base away. The CDR3 contains 13 residues, cysteine and phenylalanine counted. Only the CDR3 part of the read is kept: 39 bases, read in frame from the first base. CDR1 and CDR2, per the germline V gene, are SGHRS and YFSETQ. Trimming costs V 0 bases and J 6 bases, and their ends lie 6 bases apart. The sample belongs to a study of blood T cell repertoires in COVID-19 (dated by TCRdb to 2020 to 2022). As for the study more broadly: Samples from collaborators originated in the United States, Italy and Spain and spanned both the acute and convalescent phases of COVID-19. The prospective study material was composed of cDNA or gDNA derived from T cells, B-cell-depleted T cells, or PBMCs. The repertoires were made available in a free public database intended to serve as a resource for research on the immune response to SARS-CoV-2. Where available, HLA class I and class II types were taken from metadata supplied by the sample provider and were not determined by assay-based typing. Subjects who had been exposed to COVID-19, were actively infected with it, or had recovered from it provided the deeply sampled blood TCRbeta repertoires that made up the dataset. The samples were drawn from the first 160 participants of the ongoing ImmuneRACE study and from 1,254 subjects provided by 6 global collaborators. The sample metadata nearly always contained a de-identified subject ID, COVID-19 status, age in years and sex. On the study overall, not on this receptor specifically: Clinical and demographic metadata were provided uncurated, with the amount varying by source and participant.

TCRbeta CDR3 regions were amplified from genomic DNA by means of the immunoSEQ Assay, a bias-controlled multiplex PCR. Per the source publication's procedure: The number of nucleated cells in each sample was estimated by amplification of reference gene primers within the assay. To quantify the absolute abundance of each unique TCRbeta CDR3 rearrangement, sequence reads were collapsed and filtered. Productive Simpson clonality was computed per sample as the square root of Simpson's diversity index over productive rearrangements. TCRdb stores this immuneACCESS table with in-frame sequences only. Part of the clones is absent; in the studies checked, under half of the shortfall reflects unresolved V genes, and no reason is known for the rest. V and J calls and clone size come straight from that table; D and trimming were deduced from the DNA. This sample lists about 300,000 clones; 85% were detected once. Roughly 2.5% of the sample lies in the top ten.

Enrolling through a virtual design, the prospective study's participants ranged in age from roughly 18 to 89 years and lived across around 25 United States geographic areas. In the prospective study, cohorts were assigned on the basis of participant-reported clinical history obtained from a screening survey and a study questionnaire. Recovered participants in ImmuneRACE Cohort 3 were defined as having two consecutive negative NP/OP PCR tests, clearance from a healthcare professional, or resolution of symptoms. Mobile phlebotomists in the prospective study collected whole blood, serum and a nasopharyngeal or oropharyngeal swab from every participant. Prospective study participants could optionally give additional blood draws and questionnaires over a roughly two-month period. Blood samples from the prospective study were shipped frozen or at room temperature prior to DNA extraction.

The clonotype comes from a woman aged 45-60 years who had recovered from COVID-19. The sequence is built from TRBV5-1 and TRBJ2-2; the D gene is unclear. Sequencing was carried out using PBMCs or T cells enriched from blood (not recorded which). The DNA reads as follows: TGCGCCAGCAGCTTGGTACATCCCGGGGAGCTGTTTTTT. The resulting protein is CASSLVHPGELFF.